One sample yielded the 16 T cell receptor beta chains listed below, sequenced in a study of T cell responses to AZD1222 COVID-19 vaccine. Libraries were prepared by immunoSEQ multiplex PCR; TCRdb keeps only in-frame clonotypes and omits some of them. The sample records some 110,000 clones, around 88% being singletons. Material: peripheral blood, obtained 28 days after the second AZD1222 dose. These receptor sequences come from an adult who received the AZD1222 COVID-19 vaccine.

The chain employs TRBV4-2 and TRBJ1-6; D may be TRBD1 (6 bases). Germline CDR1 is LGHNA and CDR2 is YNFKEQ. The CDR3 has 15 residues. Deletions cut 4 bases from V and 8 bases from J, with 15 bases between. CDR3 loop: CASSLRQEGDSPLHF. Here the CDR3 DNA reads TGTGCCAGCAGCCTTAGACAGGAGGGGGATTCACCCCTCCACTTT.

This sequence joins TRBV7-2 and TRBJ2-3, with D possibly being TRBD1 or TRBD2 (5 bases each). The germline V gene encodes CDR1 SGHTA and CDR2 FQGNSA. There are 15 residues in the CDR3. The V and J ends lost 1 base and 2 bases respectively, with 10 bases between them. CDR3 protein: CASSLGGSFTDTQYF. The CDR3, as DNA: TGTGCCAGCAGCTTAGGGGGGTCTTTCACAGATACGCAGTATTTT.

This clone has just a few counts. The V gene is TRBV6-6, the J gene TRBJ2-7; unclear D gene. Deletions cut 6 bases from V and 1 base from J, with 7 bases between. The CDR3 length is 12 residues. The germline V gene encodes CDR1 MNHNY and CDR2 SVGAGI (reference sequence). The CDR3: CASSPNSYEQYF. Written as DNA, the CDR3 is TGTGCCAGCAGCCCAAATTCCTACGAGCAGTACTTC.

The chain couples TRBV6-2 or TRBV6-3 to TRBJ2-7; D is undetermined. V lost 5 bases to trimming and J lost 1 base, with 15 bases between them. The germline CDR1 and CDR2 sequences are MNHEY and SVGEGT. The CDR3 is made up of 15 amino acids. CDR3 in amino acids: CASSPAGQRSYEQYF. The CDR3, as DNA: TGTGCCAGCAGTCCGGCCGGGCAGCGTTCCTACGAGCAGTACTTC.

This sequence joins TRBV3-1 (or the pseudogene TRBV3-2) and TRBJ2-1; 8 bases line up with TRBD2. Germline-derived CDR1 and CDR2 are LGHDT and YNNKEL (reference sequence). This CDR3 is 16 amino acids long. The V segment lost 0 bases and the J segment 4 bases; nucleotides outside the gene matches: 5. In DNA form, the CDR3 reads TGTGCCAGCAGCCAAGAAGTGTCTAGCGGGTACAATGAGCAGTTCTTC. This encodes CASSQEVSSGYNEQFF.

Concerning this clone itself: A read error may account for a junction end that differs from germline. The V call is TRBV5-6, the J call TRBJ2-1; 14 positions agree with TRBD2. CDR1 and CDR2 (germline): SGHDT, YYEEEE. The CDR3 is 14 residues long. CDR3 bases: TGTGCCAGCAGATTGGGACTAGCGGGAGACGAGCAGTTCTTC. As protein: CASRLGLAGDEQFF.

The chain recombines TRBV28 with TRBJ2-2; no definite D call. Germline CDR1 reads MDHEN; CDR2 reads SYDVKM. Trimming removed 4 bases at V and 0 bases at J, with 15 bases between. The CDR3 runs to 17 residues. CDR3 bases: TGTGCCAGCAGTTGGGTTTTTGGGCAGTCGAACACCGGGGAGCTGTTTTTT. As protein: CASSWVFGQSNTGELFF.

This sequence joins TRBV4-2 and TRBJ2-5; tentative D call: TRBD1 (5 bases). The CDR3 is 15 residues long. The germline V and J ends were trimmed by 1 base and 0 bases, with 9 bases remaining between them. Germline CDR1 and CDR2: LGHNA and YNFKEQ. CDR3 nucleotides: TGTGCCAGCAGCCAAGGTGACAGAGACCAAGAGACCCAGTACTTC. It specifies CASSQGDRDQETQYF.

This chain links TRBV19 with TRBJ1-5; TRBD1 aligns across 9 bases. Trimming cost V 5 bases and J 6 bases; bases outside gene matches: 8. Germline lookup yields CDR1 LNHDA and CDR2 SQIVND (reference sequence). The CDR3 runs to 15 residues. The DNA for the CDR3 is TGTGCCAGTAGTTCCTGGGGACAGGGAAGTCAGCCCCAGCATTTT. This gives the protein CASSSWGQGSQPQHF.

The chain combines TRBV15 with TRBJ2-7, with D perhaps TRBD1 (6 bases). Germline-derived CDR1 and CDR2 are LNHNV and YYDKDF (reference sequence). Trimming removed 0 bases at V and 7 bases at J, with 16 bases between. The CDR3 has 15 amino acids. The CDR3 DNA reads as TGTGCCACCAGCAGAGATTTGGGAGCAGGGGTTGAGCAGTACTTC. It is translated as CATSRDLGAGVEQYF.

This chain uses TRBV3-1 (or the pseudogene TRBV3-2) with TRBJ1-6; tentatively, D is TRBD1 (5 bases). CDR1 and CDR2 from the germline V gene are LGHDT and YNNKEL (reference sequence). V gave up 0 bases and J gave up 7 bases, with 13 bases separating them. The CDR3 is 16 residues long. The CDR3 DNA reads as TGTGCCAGCAGCCAAGATATGGGACCGAGCAATTCACCCCTCCACTTT. Amino acids: CASSQDMGPSNSPLHF.

This clone occurred once. V is TRBV6-2 or TRBV6-3 and J is TRBJ1-1; D is possibly TRBD1 (5 bases). The CDR3 has 16 residues. V shed 2 bases and J shed 3 bases, with 16 bases lying between them. Germline values: CDR1 MNHEY, CDR2 SVGEGT. The CDR3 DNA follows: TGTGCCAGCAGTTACGTGGGGGGAGAGGCCGACACTGAAGCTTTCTTT. Protein product: CASSYVGGEADTEAFF.

The chain carries TRBV27 and TRBJ2-3; D uncertain. Trimming pared 6 bases from V and 2 bases from J, leaving 15 bases between. The CDR3 runs 15 residues. CDR1 MNHEY and CDR2 SMNVEV come from the germline V gene (reference sequence). The CDR3 loop reads CASSRTEYDTDTQYF. The CDR3 DNA follows: TGTGCCAGCAGCCGAACAGAATACGACACAGATACGCAGTATTTT.

This rearrangement joins TRBV7-2 to TRBJ2-2, with D hard to call. V was trimmed by 1 base and J by 7 bases, leaving 10 bases between them. The CDR3 has 14 residues. From germline, CDR1 is SGHTA and CDR2 FQGNSA. CDR3 nucleotides: TGTGCCAGCAGCTTAGGGCTCCGGAACGGGGAGCTGTTTTTT. This gives the protein CASSLGLRNGELFF.

This clone appeared a single time. The rearrangement joins TRBV5-1 to TRBJ1-2, with a weak D call TRBD1 (6 bases). The CDR3 has 13 residues. The germline V and J ends were trimmed by 5 bases and 1 base, with 9 bases remaining between them. CDR1 is SGHRS and CDR2 is YFSETQ in the germline V gene. The chain's CDR3 is CASSLQGNYGYTF. The CDR3 coding sequence is TGCGCCAGCAGTCTACAGGGTAACTATGGCTACACCTTC.

The J gene is TRBJ1-4, the V gene TRBV4-3; D gene unclear. Germline CDR1 is LGHNA and CDR2 is YSLEER. V was clipped by 0 bases and J by 0 bases, with 8 bases between them. The CDR3 spans 16 residues. This CDR3 reads CASSQELDATNEKLFF. CDR3 nucleotides: TGCGCCAGCAGCCAAGAATTGGATGCAACTAATGAAAAACTGTTTTTT.